This T cell receptor (beta chain) was obtained from a study of blood T cells in healthy people across ages. Study overall: About one barcoded TCR beta cDNA was captured per two T cells.

The CDR3 is 14 amino acids. V lost 3 bases and J lost 4, with 15 bases in between. Germline V gene sequence: CDR1 DFQATT, CDR2 SNEGSKA (reference sequence). This clonotype was observed a few times. Its antigen is still unknown. General study findings and limits: Roughly linearly, TCR beta diversity per million T cells fell as age increased. It was the long-lived donors that had more naive CD4+ cells and higher diversity than aged donors.

A second PCR, run for about 7 to 11 cycles, used a sample-barcoded 5' primer plus a J-beta primer mix. MiXCR, run by TCRdb on the 5' RACE reads, gives a single entry per CDR3 protein. The table records hundreds of thousands of distinct CDR3 sequences, about 62% of them present only once. Sequenced input: blood. This sequence originates from a man aged 25-45 years in good health. V is TRBV20-1 and J is TRBJ2-5; D call uncertain. The CDR3 reads CSASIRAAAETQYF. The CDR3, as DNA: TGCAGTGCTAGCATTAGGGCAGCAGCAGAGACCCAGTACTTC.